Following are 23 T cell receptor beta chains from one sample sequenced in a study of memory CD4+ T cells and cytomegalovirus serostatus. The method was immunoSEQ multiplex PCR; TCRdb's version includes in-frame clones alone and lacks a portion of them. The top ten clones hold roughly 1% of a sample with approximately 60,000 clones, roughly three quarters of them seen once. Single viable CD3+CD4+CD8-CD45RO+ cells were sorted as the memory CD4+ T cells. Sequences were obtained from memory CD4+ T cells from blood. The origin of the receptors is an adult in good health and CMV-seronegative.

This clone showed up just a few times. This chain links TRBV21-1 with TRBJ2-2; TRBD2 is the table's D call, not checked against the DNA. TRBV21-1 is labeled a pseudogene. The CDR3 consists of 17 residues. The CDR3 loop reads CASEKPLGETNTGELFF. As DNA, the CDR3 is TGTGCCAGCGAAAAACCACTTGGGGAGACGAACACCGGGGAGCTGTTTTTT.

V gene TRBV10-2 combines with J gene TRBJ1-1, with D tentatively TRBD1 (5 bases). The CDR3 sequence is 15 residues long. Germline V gives CDR1 WSHSY, CDR2 SAAADI. V lost 3 bases and J 0 bases, leaving 11 bases between the germline ends. CDR3 sequence (DNA): TGCGCCAGCAGTGAAGGGGAATGGATGAACACTGAAGCTTTCTTT. This sequence encodes CASSEGEWMNTEAFF.

This chain uses TRBV7-7 with TRBJ2-6; the match to TRBD1 covers 9 bases. This CDR3 has 15 residues. With V trimmed by 11 bases and J by 1 base, 6 bases remained unmatched. Germline lookup yields CDR1 SSHAT and CDR2 FNYEAQ (reference sequence). CDR3 nucleotides: TGTGCCTGCGGACAGGGGCGATCTGGGGCCAACGTCCTGACTTTC. Protein product: CACGQGRSGANVLTF. Combining the CDR3 with reference TRBV7-7 and TRBJ2-6 gives the whole variable domain GAGVSQSPRYKVTKRGQDVTLRCDPISSHATLYWYQQALGQGPEFLTYFNYEAQPDKSGLPSDRFSAERPEGSISTLTIQRTEQRDSAMYRCACGQGRSGANVLTFGAGSRLTVL.

This clone was detected once. The J gene is TRBJ1-3, the V gene TRBV11-2; D is ambiguous. The V and J ends lost 5 bases and 1 base respectively, with 18 bases between them. CDR3 size: 17 residues. In germline, CDR1 is SGHAT, CDR2 FQNNGV. CDR3: CASSTTVGAVSGNTIYF. CDR3 nucleotide sequence: TGTGCCAGCAGCACAACCGTGGGAGCAGTATCTGGAAACACCATATATTTT.

The chain recombines TRBV6-1 with TRBJ1-2, with D possibly TRBD1 on 5 matching bases. The CDR3 length is 11 residues. Trimming cost V 5 bases and J 7 bases, with 8 bases left between them. CDR1 and CDR2 (germline): MNHNS, SASEGT. The CDR3 sequence: CASSQGAGYTF. The CDR3 region has the DNA TGTGCCAGCAGTCAGGGAGCTGGCTACACCTTC.

The chain is built from TRBV6-5 and TRBJ2-1; TRBD2 aligns across 7 bases. Germline CDR1 MNHEY, CDR2 SVGAGI. The V and J ends lost 9 bases and 7 bases, in that order; junction bases with no gene match: 6. The CDR3 has 12 amino acids. The CDR3 DNA is TGTGCCAGTGGGCGGGAGCGGAATGAGCAGTTCTTC. This translates into CASGRERNEQFF.

The V gene is TRBV9, the J gene TRBJ1-1; TRBD1 might be the D (5 bases). Germline V gene lookup returns CDR1 SGDLS and CDR2 YYNGEE. The CDR3 length is 14 residues. Trimming removed 5 bases from V and 1 base from J, with 12 bases in between. This chain's CDR3 is CASSIGGTNTEAFF. CDR3 DNA sequence: TGTGCCAGCAGTATCGGAGGGACGAACACTGAAGCTTTCTTT.

The gene calls are TRBV15 and TRBJ1-2; D is ambiguous. The CDR3 loop spans 14 amino acids. Trimming removed 4 bases at V and 2 bases at J, with 11 bases between. Germline assignment: CDR1 LNHNV and CDR2 YYDKDF (reference sequence). CDR3 loop: CATSIIDRNYGYTF. For the CDR3, the DNA is TGTGCCACCAGCATTATAGACCGGAACTATGGCTACACCTTC. Supplemented by reference TRBV15 and TRBJ1-2, the full variable domain reads DAMVIQNPRYQVTQFGKPVTLSCSQTLNHNVMYWYQQKSSQAPKLLFHYYDKDFNNEADTPDNFQSRRPNTSFCFLDIRSPGLGDTAMYLCATSIIDRNYGYTFGSGTRLTVV.

The genes are TRBV29-1 and TRBJ2-7; TRBD1 aligns across 9 bases. The CDR3 covers 13 residues. CDR1 and CDR2 (germline): SQVTM, ANQGSEA. The V segment lost 4 bases and the J segment 2 bases; nucleotides outside the gene matches: 3. CDR3 loop: CSVGQGGPYEQYF. The DNA for the CDR3 is TGCAGCGTTGGACAGGGGGGTCCCTACGAGCAGTACTTC.

This clone was observed a handful of times. This chain uses TRBV5-1 with TRBJ2-2; 10 bases are a match to TRBD2. Germline CDR1 reads SGHRS; CDR2 reads YFSETQ. The CDR3 spans 16 residues. V lost 2 bases and J lost 2; bases outside the gene matches: 3. This CDR3 is CASSLLLAGNTGELFF. The CDR3 DNA follows: TGCGCCAGCAGCTTACTACTAGCGGGAAACACCGGGGAGCTGTTTTTT.

As for this clone: This CDR3 is missing its conserved last phenylalanine or tryptophan, likely due to a read error. The V gene is TRBV11-2, the J gene TRBJ1-6, with no clear D. Deletions cut 4 bases from V and 6 bases from J, with 1 base between. The germline V gene has CDR1 SGHAT and CDR2 FQNNGV. The CDR3 totals 11 residues. CDR3 DNA sequence: TGTGCCAGCAGCTCTAATTCACCCCTCCACTCT. As protein: CASSSNSPLHS.

This rearrangement joins TRBV18 to TRBJ1-1, with D unclear. The CDR3 totals 16 residues. From germline, CDR1 is KGHSH and CDR2 LQKENI. Trimming left V 3 bases short and J 5 bases short, with 19 bases between. The CDR3 DNA reads as TGTGCCAGCTCACCGACCAACGGGGATTATACGACTGAAGCTTTCTTT. The encoded protein is CASSPTNGDYTTEAFF.

The V gene is TRBV11-2, the J gene TRBJ1-2; tentatively, D is TRBD1 (5 bases). V was pared by 1 base and J by 4 bases, with 13 bases between. This CDR3 is built from 15 residues. Germline-derived CDR1 and CDR2 are SGHAT and FQNNGV. The CDR3 coding sequence is TGTGCCAGCAGCTTAGCTTTGGGGCCTGGCTATGGCTACACCTTC. It yields the protein CASSLALGPGYGYTF.

The rearrangement links TRBV6-4 to TRBJ2-3; 7 positions match TRBD1. Germline CDR1 and CDR2: MRHNA and SNTAGT. The CDR3 runs to 13 residues. J was trimmed by 6 bases and V by 8 bases; bases with no gene match: 8. The CDR3 sequence is CASSSQGVDTQYF. The CDR3 DNA reads TGTGCCAGCTCATCCCAGGGGGTCGATACGCAGTATTTT.

The CDR3 loop is CASSEGERNIQYF. CDR3 DNA: TGTGCCAGCAGCGAGGGGGAGCGAAACATTCAGTACTTC. The chain combines TRBV11-3 with TRBJ2-4; tentatively, D is TRBD1 (6 bases). Germline assignment: CDR1 SGHNT and CDR2 YENEEA. The CDR3 sequence is 13 residues long. Between the trimmed V and J ends, which lost 5 bases and 6 bases, there was a span of 11 bases.

The rearrangement links TRBV19 to TRBJ1-5, with D hard to call. Per the germline V gene, CDR1 is LNHDA and CDR2 is SQIVND (reference sequence). The CDR3 extends over 16 amino acids. Trimming shortened V by 3 bases and J by 2 bases, and 14 bases separated the two germline ends. CDR3 sequence (DNA): TGTGCCAGTAGTATGATGGGAGGTTGGGGCAATCAGCCCCAGCATTTT. Translating gives CASSMMGGWGNQPQHF.

The chain is built from TRBV5-1 and TRBJ1-3, with D tentatively TRBD1 (5 bases). Germline V gene sequence: CDR1 SGHRS, CDR2 YFSETQ. V lost 4 bases and J lost 0, with 11 bases in between. The CDR3 is made up of 15 amino acids. CDR3 region: CASSRDASSGNTIYF. Here the CDR3 DNA reads TGCGCCAGCAGCAGGGACGCCAGCTCTGGAAACACCATATATTTT.

The chain uses TRBV5-6 and TRBJ1-5; 9 positions agree with TRBD1. CDR1 SGHDT and CDR2 YYEEEE come from the germline V gene. Trimming removed 0 bases from V and 7 bases from J; junction bases left unmatched: 5. This CDR3 region has 15 residues. The CDR3, as DNA: TGTGCCAGCAGCTTGGCCGGGACAGGGTTCCAGCCCCAGCATTTT. It translates to CASSLAGTGFQPQHF.

J is TRBJ2-1 and V is TRBV7-2; 9 nucleotides match TRBD2. The J segment lost 2 bases and the V segment lost 3 bases, leaving 8 bases of the junction unmatched. The CDR3 has 17 residues. Germline assignment: CDR1 SGHTA and CDR2 FQGNSA. CDR3 sequence (DNA): TGTGCCAGCAGCTTGGACACCTCTAGCGGGGCCTACAATGAGCAGTTCTTC. Its protein is CASSLDTSSGAYNEQFF.

This clone was counted between two and nine times. The chain combines TRBV19 with TRBJ1-1; no clear D gene. This CDR3 is 14 amino acids long. Per the germline V gene, CDR1 is LNHDA and CDR2 is SQIVND (reference sequence). The V and J ends lost 6 bases and 0 bases respectively, with 11 bases between them. CDR3 sequence (DNA): TGTGCCAGTAGGGAAACGGGGATGAACACTGAAGCTTTCTTT. Its translation: CASRETGMNTEAFF.

The chain uses TRBV11-2 and TRBJ2-1, with TRBD2 matching 8 bases. V lost 6 bases to trimming and J lost 5 bases; unmatched junction nucleotides: 12. CDR1 SGHAT and CDR2 FQNNGV come from the germline V gene. The CDR3 runs to 16 residues. The CDR3 DNA sequence: TGTGCCAGCAGACAAATTTCCGGGACTAGGCACAATGAGCAGTTCTTC. Encoded protein: CASRQISGTRHNEQFF.

The V call is TRBV21-1, the J call TRBJ2-3; TRBD1 is the table's D call and was not checked against the DNA. TRBV21-1 constitutes a pseudogene. This CDR3 is built from 20 residues. CDR3 in amino acids: CASSSGTGGGPRWGTDTQYF. In DNA form, the CDR3 reads TGTGCCAGCAGCAGCGGGACAGGGGGCGGACCTCGGTGGGGCACAGATACGCAGTATTTT.

The chain joins TRBV6-6 to TRBJ2-3; 7 bases match TRBD1. J was trimmed by 3 bases and V by 5 bases; bases with no gene match: 5. The CDR3 is made up of 14 amino acids. Germline V gene sequence: CDR1 MNHNY, CDR2 SVGAGI (reference sequence). The CDR3 DNA reads as TGTGCCAGCAGTCTCAACAGGGGAACAGATACGCAGTATTTT. Translated: CASSLNRGTDTQYF.